What follows describes a single T cell receptor beta chain. Its specificity is unknown. Its ends do not fully match the called genes, so a read error is possible. Three rounds of nested PCR, following a modified ARM-PCR protocol, produced the TCRbeta library. One entry per CDR3 protein, called by TCRdb with MiXCR from the multiplex PCR reads. In the table there are 78,000 or so distinct CDR3 sequences, approximately 79% of which are singletons. This specimen comes from a study of tumor and adjacent non-tumor tissue in lung cancer. Overall study findings and caveats: Top 100 clones took a larger repertoire share in normal lung. Tumor TCR diversity, when higher, was linked to shorter survival.

RNA was extracted from bulk tissue without any cell sorting. In germline, CDR1 is DFQATT, CDR2 SNEGSKA (reference sequence). The CDR3 sequence is 15 residues long. The material sequenced was lung tumor tissue. The J gene is TRBJ2-3, the V gene TRBV20-1; 9 nucleotides agree with TRBD2. This TCR was sampled from a woman between 45 and 60 years old with non-small cell lung cancer. CDR3 sequence: CGAPRGRAFSDRQYF. The CDR3 DNA reads TGCGGTGCCCCGCGCGGGAGGGCCTTCTCAGATAGGCAGTATTTT.